The 27 T cell receptor beta chains presented below share a single source sample, sequenced in a study of shared clonotypes between healthy human individuals. Sequencing was performed with immunoSEQ multiplex PCR; in TCRdb, only in-frame clones are kept and a portion is missing. The data contain about 1 million clones, around 76% of them singletons. Material for sequencing was memory CD4+ T cells sorted from blood. Subset of the sample: CD45RA-negative fraction. Receptors were obtained from a man between 18 and 35 years old in good health.

The V gene is TRBV5-4, the J gene TRBJ1-6, with unresolved D. Germline values: CDR1 SGHNT, CDR2 YYREEE (reference sequence). The CDR3 has 14 amino acids. CDR3 sequence reads: CAIKEGQAGSPLHF. The DNA of the CDR3 is TGTGCAATTAAAGAAGGGCAGGCCGGTTCACCCCTCCACTTT.

This chain links TRBV7-2 with TRBJ2-1; TRBD1 is a possible D gene (6 bases). Trimming cost V 4 bases and J 15 bases, with 16 bases left between them. In germline, CDR1 is SGHTA, CDR2 FQGNSA. This CDR3 has 12 residues. The CDR3: CASSSQQGSPFF. CDR3 sequence (DNA): TGTGCCAGCAGCTCTCAACAGGGATCCCCGTTCTTC. Together with reference TRBV7-2 and TRBJ2-1, the CDR3 gives the full variable domain: GAGVSQSPSNKVTEKGKDVELRCDPISGHTALYWYRQSLGQGLEFLIYFQGNSAPDKSGLPSDRFSAERTGGSVSTLTIQRTQQEDSAVYLCASSSQQGSPFFGPGTRLTVL.

This sequence joins TRBV10-3 and TRBJ2-2; 9 bases match TRBD1. V was clipped by 8 bases and J by 6 bases; unmatched bases: 4. The germline gives CDR1 ENHRY, CDR2 SYGVKD. The CDR3 is made up of 13 amino acids. CDR3 loop: CAIRGQGAGELFF. The DNA of the CDR3 is TGTGCCATCCGGGGACAGGGTGCCGGGGAGCTGTTTTTT.

J is TRBJ2-7 and V is TRBV11-2; TRBD1 matches at 9 bases. The CDR3 sequence is 13 residues long. The J segment lost 5 bases and the V segment lost 5 bases, leaving 4 bases of the junction unmatched. CDR1 and CDR2 from the germline V gene are SGHAT and FQNNGV. For the CDR3, the DNA is TGTGCCAGCAGCGCGGACAGGGGCCACGAGCAGTACTTC. This gives the protein CASSADRGHEQYF.

The chain couples TRBV7-2 to TRBJ2-1, with 7 nucleotides matching TRBD2. Germline CDR1 and CDR2: SGHTA and FQGNSA. This CDR3 region has 14 residues. V lost 1 base and J lost 8; bases outside the gene matches: 5. The DNA of the CDR3 is TGTGCCAGCAGCTTAGGTCTAGCGGCCTATGAGCAGTTCTTC. Encoded protein: CASSLGLAAYEQFF.

The chain employs TRBV10-1 and TRBJ2-1; possibly TRBD1 for D (6 bases). This CDR3 comprises 14 residues. V was pared by 8 bases and J by 1 base, with 12 bases between. Germline loops: CDR1 WNHNN, CDR2 SYGVQD (reference sequence). CDR3 amino acids: CASGFGQSYNEQFF. The CDR3 DNA reads as TGCGCCAGCGGGTTTGGACAGTCCTACAATGAGCAGTTCTTC.

Only a few counts were recorded for this clone. The chain recombines TRBV4-1 with TRBJ1-1; D call uncertain. In germline, CDR1 is MGHRA, CDR2 YSYEKL. Trimming took off 3 bases at V and 8 bases at J, with 13 bases between the two ends. The CDR3 is 13 residues long. The DNA for the CDR3 is TGCGCCAGCAGCCAGGCACATAAAATGGAAGCTTTCTTT. Amino acids: CASSQAHKMEAFF.

The chain joins TRBV21-1 to TRBJ2-5; TRBD2, the table's D call, was not compared with the DNA. TRBV21-1 is classified as a pseudogene. The CDR3 sequence is 18 residues long. CDR3 DNA: TGTGCCAGCAGCGAAAGGAGGGGAGGCGGCCCAGGGCGAGAGACCCAGTACTTC. It translates to CASSERRGGGPGRETQYF.

This clone was seen more than once but under ten times. The chain recombines TRBV14 with TRBJ1-6, with 8 bases matching TRBD1. The trim removed 4 bases at V and 6 bases at J, leaving 5 bases unmatched. This CDR3 has 15 residues. Germline V gives CDR1 SGHDN, CDR2 FVKESK. The CDR3 coding sequence is TGTGCCAGCAGCCGTTCAGGGGGCTCTAATTCACCCCTCCACTTT. This codes for CASSRSGGSNSPLHF.

This clone came up a few times. This chain connects TRBV2 to TRBJ2-5; tentative D call: TRBD2 (5 bases). V lost 6 bases to trimming and J lost 5 bases, with 13 bases between them. Germline CDR1 SNHLY, CDR2 FYNNEI. The CDR3 contains 13 residues. Written as DNA, the CDR3 is TGTGCCAGCAGGAGCGAGGGTGGGGAGACCCAGTACTTC. Residues: CASRSEGGETQYF.

The chain recombines TRBV30 with TRBJ1-6; no firm D call. There are 14 residues in the CDR3. With 4 bases removed from V and 6 bases from J, the gap between germline ends came to 13 bases. Germline loops: CDR1 GTSNPN, CDR2 SVGIG (reference sequence). The CDR3 nucleotides read TGTGCCTGGACTCCAAAGAGCCTTAATTCACCCCTCCACTTT. Residues: CAWTPKSLNSPLHF.

This clone has just a few counts. The rearrangement uses TRBV10-1 and TRBJ2-2; a weak D match, TRBD2 (5 bases). The CDR3 has 13 residues. The germline V gene encodes CDR1 WNHNN and CDR2 SYGVQD (reference sequence). V lost 6 bases to trimming and J lost 4 bases, with 9 bases between them. CDR3 in amino acids: CASSEGFTGELFF. DNA for the CDR3: TGCGCCAGCAGCGAGGGTTTCACCGGGGAGCTGTTTTTT.

In DNA form, the CDR3 reads TGCGCCAGTAAAACCATCTCGAGCTCCTACAATGAGCAGTTCTTC. It translates to CASKTISSSYNEQFF. The V and J genes are TRBV5-1 and TRBJ2-1; no reliable D call. Germline V CDR1 and CDR2: SGHRS, YFSETQ. Trimming removed 8 bases at V and 0 bases at J, with 15 bases between. This CDR3 has 15 residues. Together with reference TRBV5-1 and TRBJ2-1, the CDR3 gives the full variable domain: KAGVTQTPRYLIKTRGQQVTLSCSPISGHRSVSWYQQTPGQGLQFLFEYFSETQRNKGNFPGRFSGRQFSNSRSEMNVSTLELGDSALYLCASKTISSSYNEQFFGPGTRLTVL.

J is TRBJ2-7 and V is TRBV5-1; 7 bases fit TRBD1. Germline CDR1 reads SGHRS; CDR2 reads YFSETQ. V trimming: 3 bases; J trimming: 5 bases; junction bases outside the gene matches: 5. This CDR3 has 13 amino acids. The CDR3 DNA reads as TGCGCCAGCAGCTCTCCGGACAGGAACGAGCAGTACTTC. Translated: CASSSPDRNEQYF.

The rearrangement links TRBV7-6 to TRBJ2-3; TRBD1 might be the D (6 bases). The CDR3 has 13 amino acids. V shed 5 bases and J shed 4 bases, with 10 bases lying between them. CDR1 is SGHVS and CDR2 is FNYEAQ in the germline V gene. The CDR3 loop reads CASSRQVADTQYF. CDR3 sequence (DNA): TGTGCCAGCAGCCGACAGGTGGCAGATACGCAGTATTTT. The full variable domain, in which reference TRBV7-6 and TRBJ2-3 provide the parts outside the CDR3, is GAGVSQSPRYKVTKRGQDVALRCDPISGHVSLYWYRQALGQGPEFLTYFNYEAQQDKSGLPNDRFSAERPEGSISTLTIQRTEQRDSAMYRCASSRQVADTQYFGPGTRLTVL.

This clone appeared once. The gene calls are TRBV7-2 and TRBJ2-7, with D perhaps matching TRBD1 or TRBD2 (5 bases each). This CDR3 has 17 residues. The V and J ends lost 1 base and 1 base respectively, with 17 bases between them. CDR1 and CDR2 (germline): SGHTA, FQGNSA. Here the CDR3 reads CASSLDGTAWGSYEQYF. The CDR3 region has the DNA TGTGCCAGCAGCTTAGACGGGACGGCCTGGGGTTCCTACGAGCAGTACTTC.

The chain uses TRBV29-1 and TRBJ2-4, with D perhaps TRBD1 (5 bases). The CDR3 length is 11 residues. Germline V gene data show CDR1 as SQVTM and CDR2 as ANQGSEA. Trimming cost V 5 bases and J 7 bases, with 9 bases left between them. CDR3 loop: CSVRRGNIQYF. The CDR3 DNA follows: TGCAGCGTTCGAAGGGGCAACATTCAGTACTTC.

Of note for this clone: Additional DNA sequences in this sample encode the identical CDR3. The genes are TRBV9 and TRBJ1-6; D uncertain. Looked up from germline, CDR1 is SGDLS and CDR2 is YYNGEE. Trimming removed 0 bases at V and 5 bases at J, with 6 bases between. This CDR3 contains 14 residues. The CDR3 protein is CASSVGGDNSPLHF. The CDR3 DNA is TGTGCCAGCAGCGTAGGCGGGGATAATTCACCCCTCCACTTT.

This clone was counted a few times. The J gene is TRBJ2-3, the V gene TRBV10-1; 7 nucleotides agree with TRBD1. CDR3 length: 15 amino acids. CDR1 and CDR2 from the germline V gene are WNHNN and SYGVQD (reference sequence). With 10 bases clipped from V and 2 bases from J, the junction kept 12 bases outside the gene matches. This CDR3 reads CATRSGGKATDTQYF. The CDR3 DNA is TGCGCCACCAGGTCAGGGGGAAAGGCCACAGATACGCAGTATTTT.

This rearrangement joins TRBV7-2 to TRBJ1-5; D unclear. V lost 5 bases to trimming and J lost 9 bases, with 11 bases between them. The CDR3 is 12 amino acids. CDR1 and CDR2 (germline): SGHTA, FQGNSA. The CDR3 loop reads CASSEPPGPQHF. The CDR3 region has the DNA TGTGCCAGCAGCGAGCCCCCAGGGCCCCAGCATTTT.

This clone was seen only a few times. The rearrangement links TRBV9 to TRBJ2-1, with D possibly matching TRBD1 (5 bases). The germline CDR1 and CDR2 sequences are SGDLS and YYNGEE. V was clipped by 4 bases and J by 0 bases, with 11 bases between them. The CDR3 runs to 15 residues. The DNA of the CDR3 is TGTGCCAGCAGCTTTCGACAGAGCTCCTACAATGAGCAGTTCTTC. Residues: CASSFRQSSYNEQFF.

The rearrangement links TRBV28 to TRBJ1-2; D perhaps matches TRBD1 (5 bases). This CDR3 spans 15 amino acids. Trimming took off 2 bases at V and 8 bases at J, with 18 bases between the two ends. The germline gives CDR1 MDHEN, CDR2 SYDVKM. The CDR3 loop reads CASSLPTQGPFGYTF. For the CDR3, the DNA is TGTGCCAGCAGTTTACCCACCCAGGGCCCTTTCGGCTACACCTTC.

The rearrangement links TRBV19 to TRBJ1-2, with D possibly TRBD1 on 6 matching bases. Per the germline V gene, CDR1 is LNHDA and CDR2 is SQIVND (reference sequence). The germline V and J ends were trimmed by 7 bases and 5 bases, with 17 bases remaining between them. CDR3 length equals 14 residues. The CDR3 loop is CASTSGAFSYGYTF. The DNA for the CDR3 is TGTGCCAGTACCTCAGGGGCCTTCTCATATGGCTACACCTTC.

This clone occurred once. Other nucleotide sequences from this sample produce the same CDR3. The genes are TRBV5-6 and TRBJ2-7; either TRBD1 or TRBD2 may supply D (5 bases each). Germline V gene lookup returns CDR1 SGHDT and CDR2 YYEEEE. The CDR3 runs to 13 residues. V gave up 3 bases and J gave up 4 bases, with 11 bases separating them. The CDR3 here is CASSWDRDYEQYF. The CDR3 region has the DNA TGTGCCAGCAGCTGGGACCGAGATTACGAGCAGTACTTC.

The V and J genes are TRBV18 and TRBJ2-1; tentative D call: TRBD2 (7 bases). The CDR3 sequence is 18 residues long. Trimming shortened V by 1 base and J by 0 bases, and 16 bases separated the two germline ends. Germline loops: CDR1 KGHSH, CDR2 LQKENI. In nucleotides, the CDR3 is TGTGCCAGCTCACCACGGGTGGCGGGGGCCGGCTCCTACAATGAGCAGTTCTTC. Its protein product is CASSPRVAGAGSYNEQFF.

The sample holds a few counts of this clone. The chain employs TRBV6-6 and TRBJ2-2; TRBD2 agrees at 7 bases. Germline V CDR1 and CDR2: MNHNY, SVGAGI (reference sequence). With V trimmed by 6 bases and J by 5 bases, 12 bases remained unmatched. The CDR3 contains 16 residues. The chain's CDR3 is CASRPPSGRLTGELFF. In nucleotides, the CDR3 is TGTGCCAGCAGACCTCCTAGCGGCCGGTTAACCGGGGAGCTGTTTTTT.

The V gene is TRBV5-4, the J gene TRBJ1-2; tentative D call: TRBD1 (6 bases). The germline gives CDR1 SGHNT, CDR2 YYREEE (reference sequence). The V end lost 0 bases, the J end lost 4 bases, and 10 bases lay between the germline ends. The CDR3 has 14 amino acids. The CDR3 sequence: CASSLGTETYGYTF. CDR3 nucleotides: TGTGCCAGCAGCTTGGGGACAGAAACCTATGGCTACACCTTC.